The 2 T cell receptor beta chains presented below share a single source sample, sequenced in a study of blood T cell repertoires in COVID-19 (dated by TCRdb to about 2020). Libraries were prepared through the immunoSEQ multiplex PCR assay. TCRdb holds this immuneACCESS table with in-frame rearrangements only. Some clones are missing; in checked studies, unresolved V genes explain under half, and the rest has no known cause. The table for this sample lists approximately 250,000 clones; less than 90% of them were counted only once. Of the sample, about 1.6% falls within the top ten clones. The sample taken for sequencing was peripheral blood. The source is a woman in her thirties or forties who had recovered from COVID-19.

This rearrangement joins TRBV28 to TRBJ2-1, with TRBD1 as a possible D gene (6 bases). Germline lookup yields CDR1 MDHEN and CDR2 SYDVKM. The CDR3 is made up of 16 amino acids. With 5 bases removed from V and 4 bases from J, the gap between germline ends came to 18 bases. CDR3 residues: CASSPRVRGDYNEQFF. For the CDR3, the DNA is TGTGCCAGCAGTCCCCGTGTCAGGGGCGATTACAATGAGCAGTTCTTC. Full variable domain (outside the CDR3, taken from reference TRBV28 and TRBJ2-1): DVKVTQSSRYLVKRTGEKVFLECVQDMDHENMFWYRQDPGLGLRLIYFSYDVKMKEKGDIPEGYSVSREKKERFSLILESASTNQTSMYLCASSPRVRGDYNEQFFGPGTRLTVL.

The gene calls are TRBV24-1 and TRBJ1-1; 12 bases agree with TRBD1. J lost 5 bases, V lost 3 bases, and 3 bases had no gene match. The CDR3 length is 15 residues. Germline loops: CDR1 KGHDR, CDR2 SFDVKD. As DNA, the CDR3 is TGTGCCACCAGTGATACGGGACAGGGGGCTACTGAAGCTTTCTTT. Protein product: CATSDTGQGATEAFF.